This T cell receptor beta chain was retrieved from a study of blood T cell repertoires in COVID-19. Whole-study context: Italy, Spain and the United States were the sources of the convalescent and acute COVID-19 samples. PBMCs, B-cell-depleted T cells, or T cells were the source of the cDNA or gDNA that made up the material.

Per the study methods: Amplification from reference gene primers served as the basis for estimated nucleated cell counts. TCRdb's copy holds only in-frame clones and misses some; the assay was immunoSEQ multiplex PCR. The DNA gave D and trimming, while V, J and clone size come from that table. The profile shows 35,000 to 45,000 clones, more than 65% of them singletons. Germline CDR1 SNHLY, CDR2 FYNNEI. CDR3 length: 16 amino acids. V lost 5 bases to trimming and J lost 3 bases; unmatched junction nucleotides: 8. The sequenced sample consisted of peripheral blood. The source is a human donor in a cohort sampled during active COVID-19. J is TRBJ2-2 and V is TRBV2, with 8 bases fitting TRBD1. In nucleotides, the CDR3 is TGTGCCAGCAGTCGGACAGGGAAGGGCCACACCGGGGAGCTGTTTTTT. It yields the protein CASSRTGKGHTGELFF.